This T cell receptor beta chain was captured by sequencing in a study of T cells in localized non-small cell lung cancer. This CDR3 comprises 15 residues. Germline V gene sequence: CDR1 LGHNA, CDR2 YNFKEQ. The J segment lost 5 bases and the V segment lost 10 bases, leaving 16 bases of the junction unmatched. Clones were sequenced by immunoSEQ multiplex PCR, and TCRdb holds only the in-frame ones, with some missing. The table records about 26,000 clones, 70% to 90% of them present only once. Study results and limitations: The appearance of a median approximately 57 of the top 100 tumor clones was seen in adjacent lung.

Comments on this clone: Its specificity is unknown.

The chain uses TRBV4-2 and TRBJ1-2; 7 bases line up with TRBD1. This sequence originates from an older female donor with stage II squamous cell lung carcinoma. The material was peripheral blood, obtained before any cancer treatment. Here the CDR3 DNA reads TGTGCCACCGGACAGGCGGATTCTCCTGAGTATGGCTACACCTTC. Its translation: CATGQADSPEYGYTF.